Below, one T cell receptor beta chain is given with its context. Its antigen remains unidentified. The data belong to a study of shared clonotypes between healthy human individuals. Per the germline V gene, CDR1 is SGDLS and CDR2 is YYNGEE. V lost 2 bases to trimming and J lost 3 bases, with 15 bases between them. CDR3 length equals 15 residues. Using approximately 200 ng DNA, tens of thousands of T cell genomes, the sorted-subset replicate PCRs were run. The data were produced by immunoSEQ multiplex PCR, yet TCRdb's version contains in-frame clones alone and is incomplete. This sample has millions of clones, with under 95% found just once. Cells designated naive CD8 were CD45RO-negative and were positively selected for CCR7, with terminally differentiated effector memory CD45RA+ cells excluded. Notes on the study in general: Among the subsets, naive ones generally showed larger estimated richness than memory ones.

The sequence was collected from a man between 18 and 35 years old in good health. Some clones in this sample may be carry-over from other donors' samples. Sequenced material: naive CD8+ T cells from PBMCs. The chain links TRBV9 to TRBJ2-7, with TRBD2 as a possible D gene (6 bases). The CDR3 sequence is CASSVAGGTGYEQYF. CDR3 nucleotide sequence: TGTGCCAGCAGCGTGGCGGGCGGGACGGGCTACGAGCAGTACTTC.